This T cell receptor beta chain was identified in a study of T-cell reconstitution after alpha-beta-depleted transplantation in children. A few counts support this clonotype. Germline V CDR1 and CDR2: SEHNR, FQNEAQ (reference sequence). After removal of 5 bases from V and 5 bases from J, the junction contained 10 bases not matched to a gene. CDR3 length equals 15 residues. Library preparation (for TCRbeta) was performed with unique molecular identifiers. TCRdb passed the PCR reads through MiXCR, listing each CDR3 protein once. The repertoire includes fewer than 550,000 distinct CDR3 sequences, approximately 11% of them detected once, and 4.5% to 6.5% sits in the top ten.

This sample comprised PBMCs from the stem cell graft donor, obtained from the stem cell graft. This clonotype was sampled from a human donor who donated a stem cell graft to a child with acute myeloid leukemia. This chain uses TRBV7-9 with TRBJ2-5; TRBD2 aligns across 8 bases. CDR3 sequence: CASSRSRLAIETQYF. The CDR3 DNA follows: TGTGCCAGCAGCAGGAGTAGACTAGCGATTGAGACCCAGTACTTC. The entire variable domain, with the rest obtained from reference TRBV7-9 and TRBJ2-5, is as follows: DTGVSQNPRHKITKRGQNVTFRCDPISEHNRLYWYRQTLGQGPEFLTYFQNEAQLEKSRLLSDRFSAERPKGSFSTLEIQRTEQGDSAMYLCASSRSRLAIETQYFGPGTRLLVL.